A selection of T cell receptor beta chains follows, all from one sample in a study of early T cells in non-severe SARS-CoV-2 infection. Each CDR3 protein is one row after TCRdb ran MiXCR on the 5' RACE reads. The data show under 70,000 distinct CDR3 sequences, less than 5.5% seen once. Input material: whole blood. Source of these receptors: an adult who was a healthcare worker with PCR-confirmed SARS-CoV-2 infection or an uninfected control (not recorded which). The CDR3 runs from the conserved cysteine through the conserved F or W. Fields, in order: clone size, J gene, V gene, D gene, CDR3 protein, CDR3 DNA. A D gene is named only where the DNA matches it firmly. A row's size may be missing; if present it is once, few, many or a size class.

size: many
J: TRBJ2-7
V: TRBV29-1
D: TRBD2
CDR3: CSVLGLAGRSEQYF
DNA: TGCAGCGTCTTGGGACTAGCGGGGCGGAGCGAGCAGTACTTC

size: many
J: TRBJ1-5
V: TRBV5-1
D: -
CDR3: CASSLGDTYSNQPQHF
DNA: TGCGCCAGCAGCTTGGGGGACACATATAGCAATCAGCCCCAGCATTTT

size: many
J: TRBJ2-3
V: TRBV29-1
D: -
CDR3: CSVELLITDTQYF
DNA: TGCAGCGTTGAATTGCTTATCACAGATACGCAGTATTTT

size: many
J: TRBJ2-3
V: TRBV5-1
D: -
CDR3: CASSLEQQGTDTQYF
DNA: TGCGCCAGCAGCTTGGAGCAACAGGGAACAGATACGCAGTATTTT

size: many
J: TRBJ1-6
V: TRBV27
D: -
CDR3: CASSPTRHTGSIYNSPLHF
DNA: TGTGCCAGCAGCCCTACCCGTCATACAGGGAGCATCTATAATTCACCCCTCCACTTT

size: many
J: TRBJ1-2
V: TRBV6-2/TRBV6-3
D: -
CDR3: CASKERGGGNYGYTF
DNA: TGTGCCAGCAAGGAACGTGGTGGGGGAAACTATGGCTACACCTTC

size: many
J: TRBJ1-1
V: TRBV11-2
D: -
CDR3: CASSLGGEAFF
DNA: TGTGCCAGCAGCTTGGGGGGTGAAGCTTTCTTT

size: many
J: TRBJ2-3
V: TRBV18
D: TRBD1
CDR3: CASEPGQGLRSSTDTQYF
DNA: TGTGCCAGCGAACCGGGACAGGGTCTTCGTTCTAGCACAGATACGCAGTATTTT

size: many
J: TRBJ1-2
V: TRBV20-1
D: TRBD1
CDR3: CSARDRWDRGYTF
DNA: TGCAGTGCTAGAGATCGATGGGACAGGGGCTACACCTTC

size: -
J: TRBJ2-3
V: TRBV7-2
D: TRBD2
CDR3: CASSSRTSGESTDTQYF
DNA: TGTGCCAGCAGCTCAAGGACTAGCGGGGAGAGCACAGATACGCAGTATTTT

size: few
J: TRBJ2-7
V: TRBV6-5
D: -
CDR3: CASSYYGGLSEQYF
DNA: TGTGCCAGCAGTTACTACGGGGGCCTCTCCGAGCAGTACTTC

size: many
J: TRBJ2-7
V: TRBV27
D: TRBD1
CDR3: CASRRTGGDEQYF
DNA: TGTGCCAGCAGAAGGACAGGGGGAGACGAGCAGTACTTC

size: many
J: TRBJ1-2
V: TRBV3-1
D: -
CDR3: CASSQTMEGYGYTF
DNA: TGTGCCAGCAGCCAGACAATGGAGGGGTATGGCTACACCTTC

size: many
J: TRBJ2-3
V: TRBV5-5
D: TRBD2
CDR3: CASSLVPAGSTDTQYF
DNA: TGTGCCAGCAGCTTGGTTCCAGCGGGGAGCACAGATACGCAGTATTTT

size: -
J: TRBJ2-7
V: TRBV20-1
D: -
CDR3: CSARDPGNEQYF
DNA: TGCAGTGCTAGAGATCCAGGGAACGAGCAGTACTTC

size: many
J: TRBJ2-1
V: TRBV29-1
D: TRBD2
CDR3: CSVDVRGGSSYNEQFF
DNA: TGCAGCGTTGACGTACGCGGGGGGAGCTCCTACAATGAGCAGTTCTTC

size: -
J: TRBJ2-3
V: TRBV24-1
D: TRBD2
CDR3: CATSPAGETTDTQYF
DNA: TGTGCCACCAGTCCCGCGGGGGAGACGACAGATACGCAGTATTTT

size: many
J: TRBJ2-7
V: TRBV19
D: -
CDR3: CASSIVPYEQYF
DNA: TGTGCCAGTAGTATTGTCCCCTACGAGCAGTACTTC

size: -
J: TRBJ1-6
V: TRBV5-4
D: TRBD1
CDR3: CASSSDRDSPLHF
DNA: TGTGCCAGCAGCTCGGACAGGGATTCACCCCTCCACTTT

size: many
J: TRBJ1-1
V: TRBV3-1
D: -
CDR3: CASSPGWGDEKEVFF
DNA: TGTGCCAGCAGCCCCGGATGGGGGGACGAAAAAGAAGTTTTCTTT

size: many
J: TRBJ1-1
V: TRBV18
D: -
CDR3: CASSPTGQGTEAFF
DNA: TGTGCCAGCTCACCAACAGGGCAGGGGACTGAAGCTTTCTTT

size: -
J: TRBJ2-5
V: TRBV5-4
D: -
CDR3: CASSGIAIGETQYF
DNA: TGTGCCAGCAGCGGGATCGCGATTGGGGAGACCCAGTACTTC

size: many
J: TRBJ1-1
V: TRBV15
D: TRBD1
CDR3: CATSGTSGTGVTEAFF
DNA: TGTGCCACCAGCGGTACCTCCGGGACAGGGGTCACTGAAGCTTTCTTT

size: few
J: TRBJ1-1
V: TRBV28
D: -
CDR3: CASSLLSDKAFF
DNA: TGTGCCAGCAGTTTATTGTCAGACAAAGCTTTCTTT

size: many
J: TRBJ2-6
V: TRBV19
D: -
CDR3: CASQDPGRGANVLTF
DNA: TGTGCCAGCCAGGATCCCGGACGTGGGGCCAACGTCCTGACTTTC

size: few
J: TRBJ1-1
V: TRBV7-9
D: TRBD1
CDR3: CASSQKTGKTAEAFF
DNA: TGTGCCAGCAGCCAGAAGACAGGGAAAACGGCTGAAGCTTTCTTT

size: many
J: TRBJ2-3
V: TRBV9
D: -
CDR3: CDSSVDGGYTDTQYF
DNA: TGTGACAGCAGCGTAGACGGCGGGTACACAGATACGCAGTATTTT

size: many
J: TRBJ1-1
V: TRBV30
D: -
CDR3: CAWERNTEAFF
DNA: TGTGCCTGGGAGCGGAACACTGAAGCTTTCTTT

size: many
J: TRBJ2-5
V: TRBV7-6
D: -
CDR3: CASSLQDTPRRKETQYF
DNA: TGTGCCAGCAGCTTACAGGACACCCCTCGAAGGAAAGAGACCCAGTACTTC

size: few
J: TRBJ2-3
V: TRBV10-2
D: -
CDR3: CANADGGTGTQYF
DNA: TGCGCCAACGCGGACGGAGGCACTGGAACGCAGTATTTT

size: few
J: TRBJ2-7
V: TRBV19
D: -
CDR3: CASKPFHDTYEQYF
DNA: TGTGCCAGTAAGCCCTTCCACGATACCTACGAGCAGTACTTC

size: few
J: TRBJ2-4
V: TRBV5-1
D: TRBD1
CDR3: CASSLETDRSKNIQYF
DNA: TGCGCCAGCAGCTTGGAAACGGACAGGAGCAAAAACATTCAGTACTTC

size: many
J: TRBJ2-3
V: TRBV6-1
D: TRBD2
CDR3: CASNEASGGDTQYF
DNA: TGTGCCAGCAATGAGGCTAGCGGGGGAGATACGCAGTATTTT

size: many
J: TRBJ1-1
V: TRBV6-6
D: TRBD1
CDR3: CASSIGTGRLGGTEAFF
DNA: TGTGCCAGCAGTATCGGGACAGGGAGGCTTGGAGGCACTGAAGCTTTCTTT

size: -
J: TRBJ2-3
V: TRBV20-1
D: TRBD2
CDR3: CSASGGISDTQYF
DNA: TGCAGTGCTAGCGGGGGGATATCAGATACGCAGTATTTT

size: many
J: TRBJ2-2
V: TRBV7-2
D: -
CDR3: CASSQPGSTGELFF
DNA: TGTGCCAGCAGCCAGCCTGGCAGCACCGGGGAGCTGTTTTTT

size: many
J: TRBJ2-3
V: TRBV10-2
D: TRBD1
CDR3: CASSEATGTGSTDTQYF
DNA: TGCGCCAGCAGTGAGGCCACCGGGACAGGGAGCACAGATACGCAGTATTTT

size: many
J: TRBJ1-2
V: TRBV29-1
D: -
CDR3: CSVSVVGGYTF
DNA: TGCAGCGTTTCCGTCGTCGGGGGCTACACCTTC

size: many
J: TRBJ1-5
V: TRBV19
D: -
CDR3: CASSIRVRQPQHF
DNA: TGTGCCAGTAGTATAAGGGTCAGGCAGCCCCAGCATTTT

size: few
J: TRBJ1-1
V: TRBV7-9
D: TRBD1
CDR3: CASSFRDRGRPAFF
DNA: TGTGCCAGCAGCTTCCGGGACAGGGGGCGGCCAGCTTTCTTT

size: many
J: TRBJ2-2
V: TRBV7-3
D: TRBD2
CDR3: CASSLVLAGSPGELFF
DNA: TGTGCCAGCAGCTTAGTCCTAGCGGGCTCACCCGGGGAGCTGTTTTTT

size: many
J: TRBJ2-1
V: TRBV20-1
D: TRBD1
CDR3: CSARGQGRYNEQFF
DNA: TGCAGTGCGAGGGGACAGGGACGGTACAATGAGCAGTTCTTC

size: many
J: TRBJ2-1
V: TRBV28
D: TRBD1
CDR3: CASSSSTGGSYNEQFF
DNA: TGTGCCAGCAGTTCGTCAACAGGGGGCTCCTACAATGAGCAGTTCTTC

size: many
J: TRBJ1-4
V: TRBV6-5
D: TRBD1
CDR3: CASSDRESEKLFF
DNA: TGTGCCAGCAGCGACAGGGAGTCTGAAAAACTGTTTTTT

size: many
J: TRBJ2-3
V: TRBV19
D: -
CDR3: CASSMAGTDTQYF
DNA: TGTGCCAGTAGTATGGCAGGGACAGATACGCAGTATTTT

size: many
J: TRBJ1-5
V: TRBV20-1
D: TRBD1
CDR3: CSARDPRTGNNQPQHF
DNA: TGCAGTGCTAGAGATCCACGGACAGGGAACAATCAGCCCCAGCATTTT

size: few
J: TRBJ1-1
V: TRBV10-2
D: -
CDR3: CASSESAGGVEAFF
DNA: TGCGCCAGCAGTGAGTCAGCGGGTGGGGTTGAAGCTTTCTTT

size: many
J: TRBJ2-2
V: TRBV7-3
D: TRBD2
CDR3: CASSSKLAANTGELFF
DNA: TGTGCCAGCAGCTCAAAACTAGCGGCGAACACCGGGGAGCTGTTTTTT

size: -
J: TRBJ1-3
V: TRBV4-3
D: TRBD1
CDR3: CASSQDHTDRGTISGNTIYF
DNA: TGCGCCAGCAGCCAAGACCATACTGACAGGGGCACTATCTCTGGAAACACCATATATTTT

size: many
J: TRBJ2-1
V: TRBV12-3/TRBV12-4
D: -
CDR3: CASARGTYSYNEQFF
DNA: TGTGCCAGTGCTCGGGGGACTTACTCCTACAATGAGCAGTTCTTC

size: few
J: TRBJ2-3
V: TRBV20-1
D: -
CDR3: CSAPDGLTDTQYF
DNA: TGCAGTGCCCCGGATGGGCTTACAGATACGCAGTATTTT

size: -
J: TRBJ1-6
V: TRBV6-5
D: -
CDR3: CASSPGGDNSPLHF
DNA: TGTGCCAGCAGTCCTGGGGGGGATAATTCACCCCTCCACTTT

size: -
J: TRBJ2-1
V: TRBV7-2
D: TRBD1
CDR3: CASSTRTGATTYNEQFF
DNA: TGTGCCAGCAGCACCCGGACAGGGGCGACGACATACAATGAGCAGTTCTTC